This T cell receptor (beta chain) was sequenced during a study of blood T cells in healthy people across ages (dated by TCRdb to between 2014 and 2017). Regarding the study in general: In model experiments, roughly one uniquely barcoded TCR beta cDNA molecule per two T cells was captured by template switching. The donors were split into four age groups: young (average about 15 years), middle-aged (about 40), aged (62) and long-lived (about 82). Two additional independent replicas of 1 million unique cDNA reads from the same blood draw were analyzed for two donors (one aged 18 to 30 and one aged 80 or older). To avoid experimental bias, donors of different ages were randomly spread across the sequencing lanes. Age-related changes in TCR beta repertoire diversity were measured in the study by deep sequencing normalized with unique cDNA molecular identifiers.

What the work shows at the level of the full study, not this receptor alone: Total diversity estimates from one million sequenced T cells were considered lower bounds and underestimates. A strong correlation was found between observed TCR beta diversity and the percentage of naive T cells measured by flow cytometry. Donor CMV infection status was unknown, potentially confounding age-related changes in expanded clonotypes. Observed TCR beta diversity per million T cells fell roughly linearly with age, and a significant reduction was already apparent by age around 40. Because profiling used bulk unsorted PBMCs, naive and antigen-experienced compartments could not be compared conclusively. Compared with the aged group, the long-lived group had more naive CD4+ T cells, fewer expanded clones and increased TCR diversity, a pattern suggesting age selection.

The approximately 40 donors, aged 6 to 90 years, were systemically healthy Caucasian individuals from Russia. Around 10 milliliters of peripheral blood were collected from each donor into EDTA-treated Vacutainer tubes. PBMCs were isolated by Ficoll-Paque density-gradient centrifugation, with at least 7 million obtained per sample. Trizol reagent was used to extract total RNA from the PBMCs, yielding at least 6 micrograms per sample. The percentages of naive CD45RAhigh/CD27high T cells were determined by flow cytometry on a PBMC aliquot from every donor. Reading from cysteine to phenylalanine, the CDR3 counts 14 amino acids. Only the CDR3 part of the read is kept: 42 bases, read in frame from the first base. Looking up the germline V gene (reference sequence) yields CDR1 MNHNY and CDR2 SVGAGI. V is cut back by 2 bases and J by 5 bases, with 3 bases in the junction unmatched. This clonotype was counted many times. Its antigen remains unidentified. No quality values exist for individual bases; no much larger clone is one base distant.

Receptors were amplified or captured by 5' RACE. TCRdb lists the instrument as Illumina HiSeq 2500. The second PCR ran for roughly 7 to 12 cycles and used a J-beta primer mix along with a sample-barcoded 5' primer. A template-switch 5' adaptor carrying 12 random nucleotides introduced a unique molecular identifier onto each TCR beta cDNA molecule. Each sample yielded at least 3 million CDR3-containing paired-end reads. All of the RNA was converted into first-strand cDNA using the Mint cDNA synthesis kit, with a TRBC-specific oligonucleotide serving as the primer. Following uracil-DNA glycosylase treatment, a first 18-cycle PCR with universal primers M1SS and BC2_uni_R was performed on all cDNA. Concerning the study's data processing: For normalization, 1 million high-quality reads were randomly selected from each sample, with every read carrying a distinct molecular identifier. Reads sharing molecular identifiers were discarded rather than binned into consensus sequences. MiTCR, set to a Q25 quality threshold and the strictest error-elimination algorithm, was used for CDR3 identification, clonotype clustering and error correction. A nonparametric unseen species model with Euler transformation was used to estimate lower-bound total TCR beta diversity. The public sequencing data were trimmed at Q25 with fastp and processed into clonotypes with MiXCR by TCRdb, which kept only in-frame beta chains. Entries are consolidated by CDR3 protein sequence, retaining the most common genes and DNA. The V and J calls follow TCRdb's processing rather than the paper's. The sample contains about 810,000 distinct CDR3 sequences, around 36% of them found a single time. Approximately 12% of the sample is held by the ten biggest clonotypes.

The V and J segments used are TRBV6-6 and TRBJ2-7; TRBD2 agrees with 10 junctional bases. Input material: blood. This receptor was obtained from a man younger than 35 in good health. The CDR3 has the sequence CASSYLSGGNEQYF. The DNA is TGTGCCAGCAGTTACCTTAGCGGGGGGAACGAGCAGTACTTC.